Listed below are T cell receptor beta chains from one sample, sequenced in a study of shared clonotypes between healthy human individuals. Only in-frame clones appear in the TCRdb table, and some are missing; sequencing was by immunoSEQ multiplex PCR. The sample carries roughly 490,000 clones, 70% to 80% recorded once. The sequenced sample was PBMCs. The receptors shown here come from a woman in her forties in good health. Some clones in this sample may be carry-over from other donors' samples. Both conserved end residues are part of each CDR3. The D gene is left open where the match is weak. Clone sizes are given selectively: once, few, many, or a class where the clone is expanded.

size | D | J | V | DNA | CDR3
- | TRBD1 | TRBJ2-7 | TRBV27 | TGTGCCAGCAGTCCCACCGGGACAGCGGATTACGAGCAGTACTTC | CASSPTGTADYEQYF
- | - | TRBJ1-4 | TRBV21-1 | TGTGCCAGCCGGGGACAGGACGTTGAAAAACTGTTTTTT | CASRGQDVEKLFF
- | - | TRBJ1-3 | TRBV7-9 | TGTGCCAGCAGCTTAACAGTTAGCTCTGGAAACACCATATATTTT | CASSLTVSSGNTIYF
- | TRBD2 | TRBJ2-1 | TRBV5-6 | TGTGCCAGCAGCTTGCCCCGGGCTAGCGGGAGCAAATTGGGCAATGAGCAGTTCTTC | CASSLPRASGSKLGNEQFF
many | - | TRBJ2-1 | TRBV7-7 | TGTGCTAGCAGCCCCCAGACTACCCGCCTTGGGGGGGAGCAGTTCTTC | CASSPQTTRLGGEQFF
- | - | TRBJ2-6 | TRBV28 | TGTGCCAGCAGTTTCCCAGGGTCTCCTGGGGCCAACGTCCTGACTTTC | CASSFPGSPGANVLTF
- | TRBD1 | TRBJ2-7 | TRBV19 | TGTGCCAGTAGTATTCAACAGGGGGTTGCCTACGAGCAGTACTTC | CASSIQQGVAYEQYF
- | - | TRBJ2-6 | TRBV11-2 | TGTGCCAGCAGCTTAGGAGGGGTCTCTGGGGCCAACGTCCTGACTTTC | CASSLGGVSGANVLTF
- | - | TRBJ1-5 | TRBV19 | TGTGCCAGTAACCCGGACAGCACTTCCAATCAGCCCCAGCATTTT | CASNPDSTSNQPQHF
- | - | TRBJ2-3 | TRBV7-9 | TGTGCCAGCAGCTTAGGTTACACAGATACGCAGTATTTT | CASSLGYTDTQYF
once | TRBD2 | TRBJ2-7 | TRBV7-2 | TGTGCCAGCAGCCTAACTAGCGGGAGATACGAGCAGTACTTC | CASSLTSGRYEQYF
- | TRBD2 | TRBJ2-7 | TRBV7-2 | TGTGCCAGCAGCCCGGGACTAGCGGGAGGATGGGCGGGTTACGAGCAGTACTTC | CASSPGLAGGWAGYEQYF
few | TRBD1 | TRBJ1-2 | TRBV4-2 | TGTGCCAGCAGCCCTACAGGGGGCGGGGGCTACACCTTC | CASSPTGGGGYTF
many | TRBD1 | TRBJ2-3 | TRBV18 | TGTGCCAGCTCACCAAAAGACAGGGGGTACACAGATACGCAGTATTTT | CASSPKDRGYTDTQYF
- | - | TRBJ2-5 | TRBV7-9 | TGTGCCAGCACCCTAGGTCGGGAGACCCAGTACTTC | CASTLGRETQYF
- | - | TRBJ1-2 | TRBV19 | TGTGCCTCACGTGGCGGGGTATGGGGTTATGGCTACACCTTC | CASRGGVWGYGYTF
- | - | TRBJ2-5 | TRBV2 | TGTGCCAGCAGTGAAACAACAGACCAAGAGACCCAGTACTTC | CASSETTDQETQYF
- | TRBD2 | TRBJ2-2 | TRBV5-1 | TGCGCCAGCACTAAAACTAGCGGTGTTCCCGGGGAGCTGTTTTTT | CASTKTSGVPGELFF
- | - | TRBJ1-1 | TRBV30 | TGTGCCTGGACCCCCCGAGGGAACACTGAAGCTTTCTTT | CAWTPRGNTEAFF